This section outlines one T cell receptor beta chain sequence together with its context. Its antigen is currently unknown. This CDR3 is 17 amino acids long. Trimming cost V 7 bases and J 2 bases; bases outside gene matches: 15. Germline V gives CDR1 DFQATT, CDR2 SNEGSKA (reference sequence). This sample is drawn from a study of identical twins. TCRdb re-called the 5' RACE reads through MiXCR, storing one row per CDR3 protein. This table holds 200,000 to 250,000 distinct CDR3 sequences, 6% to 9% found once. Study conclusions and caveats: For out-of-frame alpha sequences shared by twins, low generation probability was in excess. Model-predicted out-of-frame TCR alpha sharing fell below observed values in monozygotic twins.

Healthy Caucasian individuals made up all the donors. These data also featured in a second study, about yellow fever vaccine responses in identical twins.

The sample was memory (CD45RO+) T cells sorted from blood. The chain links TRBV20-1 to TRBJ2-3; 10 nucleotides match TRBD2. The TCR was taken from a woman aged 18-29 years in good health. This CDR3 is CSVAKRQAGGYTDTQYF. Here the CDR3 DNA reads TGCAGTGTCGCTAAAAGACAAGCGGGAGGGTACACAGATACGCAGTATTTT.